This T cell receptor (beta chain) was recorded in a study of tumor-infiltrating lymphocytes in primary liver carcinoma (dated by TCRdb to 2016 to 2017). With respect to the entire study: Of the five patients (three men and two women, aged 30 to 69 years), four had hepatocellular carcinoma and one had combined HCC and intrahepatic cholangiocarcinoma. The five patients had tumors of stage T1-T3 N0M0, with maximum diameters ranging from 4.2 to 10 cm. Each sample produced about 3.5 to 8 million productive TCRbeta reads, and read depth showed no significant difference between tissue types. TCRbeta repertoire sequencing, expression microarrays and whole-exome sequencing were combined in the study across five regions of each liver tumor, with adjacent normal tissue and blood also included. A total of 35 or so specimens from 5 patients went through TCRbeta repertoire sequencing, namely 25 tumor regions, 5 adjacent noncancerous liver tissues and 5 peripheral blood samples. To link TCRbeta repertoire diversity with the local molecular phenotype, the approximately 23 tumor region samples were profiled using Agilent mRNA microarrays. High reproducibility was observed for the technical replicate repertoires, with mean shared-clone rates near 0.89 and correlation coefficients above 0.95. Results the study describes overall, beyond this receptor: Only the TCR beta chain was sequenced, so true repertoire diversity is likely underestimated because unpaired alpha chains were not captured. The top 250 clones made up a significantly larger repertoire fraction in tumors than in blood (p = 0.039). Only 4 or 5 patients were included in the study, and the authors note that the findings should be validated in a larger study. Only roughly 7.5-25% of top clones appeared in all five regions of a tumor, which suggests that tumor-infiltrating T cells are spatially heterogeneous. Comparison of CD4+ and CD8+ T cell repertoires was precluded by the use of bulk unsorted samples. Repertoire overlap was found to be higher between tumor regions (mean roughly 36%) than between tumor-adjacent (approximately 17%) or tumor-blood (about 14%) pairs, consistent with antigen-driven expansion.

Without any cell sorting, total RNA and DNA were extracted together from 20-30 mg of bulk tissue using the AllPrep DNA/RNA mini kit. Between November 2015 and March 2016, about 5 patients in China with histopathologically diagnosed primary liver carcinoma had their tumors surgically resected. Chronic HBV infection was present in the patients, and the patients were treatment-naive at sampling. Each tumor was sampled at five spatially separated regions: the tumor centre plus the superior, inferior, left-lateral and right-lateral poles. Histological examination found more than 85% viable tumor cells in every tumor sample. Pieces of fresh tumor and adjacent tissue were cut in half, with one half kept in RNAlater at -80 degrees C and the other half sent for histology. This clonotype was seen ten or more times. What antigen it recognizes has not been identified. No base quality values were provided; no much bigger clone lies one nucleotide off.

Using a constant-region primer and ProtoScript II reverse transcriptase, TCRbeta-specific cDNA was reverse-transcribed from approximately 500 ng total RNA. Construction of the TCRbeta libraries relied on three nested rounds of multiplex PCR, following a slightly modified ARM-PCR procedure. Multiplex TRBV1-TRBV30 forward primers and a Cbeta reverse primer were used in the first two PCR rounds, each of which was run for around 10 cycles. A final 25-cycle PCR with Deep VentR polymerase added sample barcodes and Illumina adapters. Amplicons of 200-500 bp were gel-purified with a QIAquick gel extraction kit before sequencing. An Illumina HiSeq 2500 was used to sequence the TCRbeta amplicons, generating 250-bp paired-end reads. Regarding the original processing steps: To recover full CDR3 sequences, reads were quality-trimmed using Trimmomatic v0.33 and paired reads were then merged using FLASH v1.2.11. MiGEC v1.2.1b assigned V, D and J germline segments to the rearranged TCRbeta sequences. Clonotype statistics and Shannon-Wiener diversity indices were calculated with VDJtools v1.0.0. To cut down on sampling bias, every analysis after diversity analysis relied on just the 250 most abundant clonotypes from each sample. The raw public data were reprocessed by TCRdb itself: fastp quality trimming at Q25, MiXCR clonotype calling, in-frame beta chains only. Rows matching on CDR3 protein sequence are summarized as one entry with the most common DNA and genes. The V and J calls follow TCRdb's processing rather than the paper's. This sample comprises tens of thousands of distinct CDR3 sequences, 65% to 80% of them detected only once. The biggest ten clones account for approximately 19% of the sample.

V is reduced by 2 bases and J by 1 base, leaving a spacing of 8 bases between them. Sequences MNHEY (CDR1) and SVGAGI (CDR2) are obtained from the germline V gene. Counted from cysteine to phenylalanine, this CDR3 has 14 amino acids. Solely the CDR3 DNA is kept, with 42 bases framed from the first base. Sequencing used liver tumor tissue from sampling region 1. The cell subset or site label corresponds to: tumor region T1, superior pole. The sequence was obtained from a man aged 40-49 years with primary liver carcinoma and hepatitis B virus infection. The sequence is built from TRBV6-5 and TRBJ1-1; matching of 5 bases hints at TRBD1 as the D gene. The DNA is as follows: TGTGCCAGCAGTTACGGCGGGGCGAACACTGAAGCTTTCTTT. Translated, it gives CASSYGGANTEAFF.